This TCR beta chain was identified in a study of control samples from healthy donors and cancer patients (dated by TCRdb to 2019 to 2021). The library relied on the immunoSEQ multiplex PCR assay. The source is immuneACCESS, and TCRdb retained only in-frame sequences with V and J called. Part of the clones is not carried over; for the studies checked, unresolved V genes explain less than half of this, and the remainder is unexplained. The sample table holds about 120,000 clones, of which more than 85% were seen once. Jointly, the top ten make up under 2% of the sample. CDR1 and CDR2 are read off the germline V gene as SGDLS and YYNGEE. Unmatched junction bases come to 11, with V trimmed by 7 bases and J by 5 bases. Taken from cysteine to phenylalanine, the CDR3 has 15 residues. Just CDR3 DNA is preserved here, 45 bases in frame from base 1. On this clone: Its antigen specificity is not known. There are no base qualities to consult, and no much larger clone falls within one base.

What was sequenced was PBMCs. This receptor was identified in a man over 45 with head and neck cancer. The rearranged segments are TRBV9 and TRBJ2-5; the central 10 bases match TRBD2. The CDR3 reads as follows: CASGLAGGGVETQYF. At the DNA level, the sequence is TGTGCCAGCGGATTAGCGGGGGGTGGTGTTGAGACCCAGTACTTC.